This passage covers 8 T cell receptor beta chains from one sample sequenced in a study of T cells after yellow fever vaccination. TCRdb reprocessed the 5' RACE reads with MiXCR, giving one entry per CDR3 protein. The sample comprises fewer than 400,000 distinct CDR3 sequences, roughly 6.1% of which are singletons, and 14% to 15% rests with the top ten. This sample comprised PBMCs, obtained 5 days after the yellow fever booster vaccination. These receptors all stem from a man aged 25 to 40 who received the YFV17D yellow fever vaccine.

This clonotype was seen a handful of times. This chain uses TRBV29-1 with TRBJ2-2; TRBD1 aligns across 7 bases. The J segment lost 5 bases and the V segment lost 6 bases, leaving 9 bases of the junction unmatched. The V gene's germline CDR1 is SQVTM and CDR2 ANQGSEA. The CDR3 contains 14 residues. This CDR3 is CSVATGQRTGELFF. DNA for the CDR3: TGCAGCGTGGCAACGGGACAGAGAACCGGGGAGCTGTTTTTT.

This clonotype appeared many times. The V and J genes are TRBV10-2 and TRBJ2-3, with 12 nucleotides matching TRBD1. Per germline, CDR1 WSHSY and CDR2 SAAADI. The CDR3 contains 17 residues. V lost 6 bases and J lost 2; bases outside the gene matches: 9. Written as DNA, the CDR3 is TGCGCCAGCAGCGCTCCGGGACAGGGGGCTATCACAGATACGCAGTATTTT. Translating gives CASSAPGQGAITDTQYF.

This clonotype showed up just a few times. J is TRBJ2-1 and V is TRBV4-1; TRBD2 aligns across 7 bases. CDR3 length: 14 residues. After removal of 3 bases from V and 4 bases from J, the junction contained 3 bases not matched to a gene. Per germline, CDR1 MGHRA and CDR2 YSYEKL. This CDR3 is CASSQSGNYNEQFF. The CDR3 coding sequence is TGCGCCAGCAGCCAGAGCGGGAATTACAATGAGCAGTTCTTC.

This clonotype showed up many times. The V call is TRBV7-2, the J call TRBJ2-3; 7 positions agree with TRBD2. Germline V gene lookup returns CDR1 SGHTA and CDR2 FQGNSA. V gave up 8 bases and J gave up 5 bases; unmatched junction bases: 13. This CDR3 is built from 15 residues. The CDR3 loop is CASGTWGREGDTQYF. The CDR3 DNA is TGTGCCAGCGGTACCTGGGGGAGGGAGGGAGATACGCAGTATTTT.

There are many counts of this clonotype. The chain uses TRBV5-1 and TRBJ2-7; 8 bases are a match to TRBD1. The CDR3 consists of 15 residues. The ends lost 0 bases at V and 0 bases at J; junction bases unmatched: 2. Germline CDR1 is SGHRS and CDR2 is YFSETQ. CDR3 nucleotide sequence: TGCGCCAGCAGCTTGGAGCAGGGGGCCTCCTACGAGCAGTACTTC. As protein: CASSLEQGASYEQYF.

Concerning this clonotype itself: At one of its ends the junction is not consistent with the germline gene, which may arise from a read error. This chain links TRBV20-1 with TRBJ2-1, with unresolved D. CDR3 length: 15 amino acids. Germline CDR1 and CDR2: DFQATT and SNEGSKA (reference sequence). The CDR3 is CSLPKTFQVNNEQSF. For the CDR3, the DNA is TGCAGCCTCCCCAAAACATTTCAGGTGAACAATGAGCAGTCCTTC.

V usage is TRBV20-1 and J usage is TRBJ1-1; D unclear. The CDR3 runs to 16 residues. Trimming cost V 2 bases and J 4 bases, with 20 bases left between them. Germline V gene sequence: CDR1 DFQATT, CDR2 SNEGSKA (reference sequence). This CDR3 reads CSARPNPMGESTEAFF. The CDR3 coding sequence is TGCAGTGCTAGACCCAATCCGATGGGTGAGAGCACTGAAGCTTTCTTT.

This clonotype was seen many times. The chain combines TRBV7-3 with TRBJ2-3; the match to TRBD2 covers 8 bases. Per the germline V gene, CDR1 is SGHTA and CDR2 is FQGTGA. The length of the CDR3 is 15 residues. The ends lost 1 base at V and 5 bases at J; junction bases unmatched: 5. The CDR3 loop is CASSLMAAGVDTQYF. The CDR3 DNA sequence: TGTGCCAGCAGCTTAATGGCAGCGGGAGTAGATACGCAGTATTTT.